Shown below are 18 T cell receptor beta chains from a single sample sequenced in a study of PD-1 blockade in classical Hodgkin lymphoma. Assay: immunoSEQ multiplex PCR; the TCRdb copy retains only in-frame clones and omits some. The sample consists of about 41,000 clones, roughly 80% of them appearing once. Each patient experienced a relapse that followed autologous stem cell transplantation, and brentuximab vedotin exposure varied. The sequencing used peripheral blood mononuclear cells (PBMCs), collected at baseline. These receptor sequences come from a human donor with classical Hodgkin lymphoma.

In this sample, this clone turned up a few times. J is TRBJ2-2 and V is TRBV7-2; D unresolved. The CDR3 is 10 residues long. Trimming removed 4 bases from V and 7 bases from J, with 1 base in between. Germline CDR1 is SGHTA and CDR2 is FQGNSA. The CDR3 here is CASSYGELFF. The CDR3, as DNA: TGTGCCAGCAGCTACGGGGAGCTGTTTTTT.

The V call is TRBV9, the J call TRBJ2-5; 10 positions match TRBD2. CDR3 size: 15 residues. Germline CDR1 SGDLS, CDR2 YYNGEE. The junction had 4 bases not matched to a gene; V was cut back by 4 bases and J by 1 base. For the CDR3, the DNA is TGTGCCAGCAGCTCACGACTAGCGGGCCAAGAGACCCAGTACTTC. The encoded protein is CASSSRLAGQETQYF. The whole variable domain, remainder taken from reference TRBV9 and TRBJ2-5, is DSGVTQTPKHLITATGQRVTLRCSPRSGDLSVYWYQQSLDQGLQFLIQYYNGEERAKGNILERFSAQQFPDLHSELNLSSLELGDSALYFCASSSRLAGQETQYFGPGTRLLVL.

This chain joins TRBV19 and TRBJ2-7; D may correspond to TRBD1 or TRBD2 (5 bases each). This CDR3 contains 13 residues. Germline CDR1 is LNHDA and CDR2 is SQIVND (reference sequence). V lost 3 bases and J lost 3, with 9 bases in between. As DNA, the CDR3 is TGTGCCAGTAGTATCGGGGCTATCTACGAGCAGTACTTC. This codes for CASSIGAIYEQYF.

The chain carries TRBV29-1 and TRBJ1-1; 8 bases map to TRBD1. The V and J ends lost 7 bases and 5 bases, in that order; junction bases with no gene match: 9. Germline assignment: CDR1 SQVTM and CDR2 ANQGSEA. The CDR3 runs to 13 residues. CDR3 sequence (DNA): TGCAGCGCTGCAGGACAGGGAAGGACTGAAGCTTTCTTT. Protein: CSAAGQGRTEAFF.

The chain joins TRBV6-5 to TRBJ2-3, with 8 nucleotides matching TRBD2. Per the germline V gene, CDR1 is MNHEY and CDR2 is SVGAGI. CDR3 length: 15 residues. Trimming removed 6 bases from V and 2 bases from J; junction bases left unmatched: 7. CDR3 DNA: TGTGCCAGCAGCTTTACTAGCGGTTCCACAGATACGCAGTATTTT. This sequence encodes CASSFTSGSTDTQYF.

The chain is built from TRBV29-1 and TRBJ1-1; D is possibly TRBD1 (5 bases). V lost 4 bases and J 0 bases, leaving 12 bases between the germline ends. Germline V gene sequence: CDR1 SQVTM, CDR2 ANQGSEA. The CDR3 totals 14 residues. DNA of the CDR3: TGCAGCGTTGTTGGGGGGACGGTGAACACTGAAGCTTTCTTT. This gives the protein CSVVGGTVNTEAFF.

V is TRBV7-9 and J is TRBJ1-4; D is ambiguous. The CDR3 length is 15 residues. V was cut by 5 bases and J by 8 bases, with 18 bases left in between. Germline CDR1 SEHNR, CDR2 FQNEAQ (reference sequence). CDR3 nucleotide sequence: TGTGCCAGCAGCATATTAAGCGGGCTAAAGGAAAAACTGTTTTTT. Translating it yields CASSILSGLKEKLFF.

The gene calls are TRBV7-3 and TRBJ2-2; 7 bases fit TRBD1. Germline V gene sequence: CDR1 SGHTA, CDR2 FQGTGA. With V trimmed by 0 bases and J by 6 bases, 1 base remained unmatched. This CDR3 contains 14 residues. CDR3 coding DNA: TGTGCCAGCAGCTTAACGCAGGGGGCCGGGGAGCTGTTTTTT. Protein: CASSLTQGAGELFF. The variable domain in full, completed from reference TRBV7-3 and TRBJ2-2, reads GAGVSQTPSNKVTEKGKYVELRCDPISGHTALYWYRQSLGQGPEFLIYFQGTGAADDSGLPNDRFFAVRPEGSVSTLKIQRTERGDSAVYLCASSLTQGAGELFFGEGSRLTVL.

The chain uses TRBV19 and TRBJ1-2, with a tentative D call TRBD1 (6 bases). This CDR3 is built from 14 residues. V was clipped by 5 bases and J by 5 bases, with 15 bases between them. The germline CDR1 and CDR2 sequences are LNHDA and SQIVND (reference sequence). The CDR3 here is CASSPLRGRYGYTF. The CDR3 nucleotides are TGTGCCAGTAGTCCCCTCAGGGGCAGGTATGGCTACACCTTC.

This sequence joins TRBV11-2 and TRBJ2-7; the D gene could be TRBD1 or TRBD2 (5 bases each). Germline V gene sequence: CDR1 SGHAT, CDR2 FQNNGV. This CDR3 is built from 14 residues. V lost 1 base to trimming and J lost 1 base, with 8 bases between them. In nucleotides, the CDR3 is TGTGCCAGCAGCTTAGTCGGGGCTTCCTACGAGCAGTACTTC. Translation: CASSLVGASYEQYF. The full variable domain, with the rest looked up from reference TRBV11-2 and TRBJ2-7, is EAGVAQSPRYKIIEKRQSVAFWCNPISGHATLYWYQQILGQGPKLLIQFQNNGVVDDSQLPKDRFSAERLKGVDSTLKIQPAKLEDSAVYLCASSLVGASYEQYFGPGTRLTVT.

The chain couples TRBV18 to TRBJ2-7; D is possibly TRBD2 (6 bases). The germline V gene encodes CDR1 KGHSH and CDR2 LQKENI. There are 15 residues in the CDR3. V was shortened by 6 bases and J by 2 bases, with 17 bases between the two germline ends. As DNA, the CDR3 is TGTGCCAGCTCTCTAGGAGGGACGGCTCCCTACGAGCAGTACTTC. This encodes CASSLGGTAPYEQYF.

This clone was detected only once. This rearrangement joins TRBV7-3 to TRBJ2-5; D call uncertain. The germline V gene encodes CDR1 SGHTA and CDR2 FQGTGA. There are 14 residues in the CDR3. The V end lost 2 bases, the J end lost 4 bases, and 11 bases lay between the germline ends. CDR3 loop: CASSLVEPRETQYF. DNA for the CDR3: TGTGCCAGCAGCTTAGTAGAACCTAGAGAGACCCAGTACTTC.

This rearrangement joins TRBV18 to TRBJ2-7, with D unresolved. Trimming took 5 bases from V and 4 from J, leaving 15 bases between them. The germline V gene encodes CDR1 KGHSH and CDR2 LQKENI. The CDR3 has 14 amino acids. CDR3 coding DNA: TGTGCCAGCTCAACCGAGGAGAGAGGATACGAGCAGTACTTC. Its translation is CASSTEERGYEQYF.

The chain joins TRBV4-3 to TRBJ2-1; no clear D. Germline loops: CDR1 LGHNA, CDR2 YSLEER. V was cut by 1 base and J by 0 bases, with 4 bases left in between. The CDR3 runs to 14 residues. The CDR3 here is CASSQGVSYNEQFF. The CDR3 DNA reads TGCGCCAGCAGCCAAGGGGTCTCCTACAATGAGCAGTTCTTC.

In DNA, the CDR3 is TGTGCCAGCAGCTTAGCGAGTGGAGGTTACGAGCAGTACTTC. Protein sequence: CASSLASGGYEQYF. This sequence joins TRBV7-3 and TRBJ2-7; TRBD2 might be the D (5 bases). Per germline, CDR1 SGHTA and CDR2 FQGTGA. The CDR3 has 14 residues. Between the trimmed V and J ends, which lost 2 bases and 4 bases, there was a span of 12 bases. The full variable domain, rest sourced from reference TRBV7-3 and TRBJ2-7, is GAGVSQTPSNKVTEKGKYVELRCDPISGHTALYWYRQSLGQGPEFLIYFQGTGAADDSGLPNDRFFAVRPEGSVSTLKIQRTERGDSAVYLCASSLASGGYEQYFGPGTRLTVT.

This chain uses TRBV9 with TRBJ1-5; tentatively, D is TRBD1 (6 bases). CDR1 SGDLS and CDR2 YYNGEE come from the germline V gene. CDR3 length: 14 residues. The V gene lost 3 bases and the J gene lost 5 bases, with 12 bases spanning the gap. For the CDR3, the DNA is TGTGCCAGCAGCGAGGGACAACCCTATCAGCCCCAGCATTTT. Protein sequence: CASSEGQPYQPQHF.

This clone was counted only a few times. The chain has TRBV7-3 and TRBJ1-2, with 9 bases fitting TRBD1. This CDR3 has 15 residues. V gave up 4 bases and J gave up 2 bases; unmatched junction bases: 5. CDR1 SGHTA and CDR2 FQGTGA come from the germline V gene. CDR3 sequence: CASSSGGQGNYGYTF. The DNA for the CDR3 is TGTGCCAGCAGCTCAGGGGGACAGGGAAACTATGGCTACACCTTC.

The sample holds a few counts of this clone. The chain uses TRBV6-5 and TRBJ1-4; D gene ambiguous. Germline lookup yields CDR1 MNHEY and CDR2 SVGAGI. The V end was cut by 5 bases, the J end by 8 bases, with 15 bases between. The CDR3 runs to 14 residues. Here the CDR3 reads CASSPGNLGEKLFF. The CDR3 DNA follows: TGTGCCAGCAGTCCCGGGAATCTCGGAGAAAAACTGTTTTTT.